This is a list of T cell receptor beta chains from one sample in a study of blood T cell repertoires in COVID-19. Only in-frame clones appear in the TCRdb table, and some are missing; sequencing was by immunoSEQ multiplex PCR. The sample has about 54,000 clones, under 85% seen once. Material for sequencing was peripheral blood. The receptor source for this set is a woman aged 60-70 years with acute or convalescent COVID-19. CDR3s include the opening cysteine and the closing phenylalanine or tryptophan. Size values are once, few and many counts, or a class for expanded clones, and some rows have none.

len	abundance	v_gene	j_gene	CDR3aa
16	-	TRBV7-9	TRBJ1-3	CASSARAGTAGNTIYF
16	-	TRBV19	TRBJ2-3	CASSYRTSGGADTQYF
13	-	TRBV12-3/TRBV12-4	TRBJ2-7	CASSFQGIYEQYF
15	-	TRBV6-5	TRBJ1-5	CASSLQQYSNQPQHF
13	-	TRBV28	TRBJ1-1	CASSSGFVTEAFF
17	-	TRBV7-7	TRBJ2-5	CASSPAGGKLAAKTQYF
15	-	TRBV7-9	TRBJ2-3	CASSLGLGITDTQYF
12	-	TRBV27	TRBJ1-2	CATKQNNYGYTF
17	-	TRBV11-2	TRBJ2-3	CASSLVLAGGPADTQYF
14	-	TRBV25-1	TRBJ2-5	CASSESIRAETQYF
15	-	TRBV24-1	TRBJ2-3	CATSGDSGSTDTQYF
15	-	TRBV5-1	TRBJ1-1	CASSRTGQSNTEAFF
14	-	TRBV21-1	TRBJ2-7	CASSKGDRAYEQYF
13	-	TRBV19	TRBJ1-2	CASSSDREVGYTF
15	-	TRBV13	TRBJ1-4	CASSRGQGGREKLFF
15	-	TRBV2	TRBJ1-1	CASRPSLGGDTEAFF
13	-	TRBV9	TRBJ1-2	CASSAISGNGYTF
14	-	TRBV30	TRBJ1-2	CAWATGSQSYGYTF
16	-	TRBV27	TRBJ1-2	CASSPRQTPLNYGYTF
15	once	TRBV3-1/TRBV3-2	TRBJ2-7	CASSPGTFRSYEQYF
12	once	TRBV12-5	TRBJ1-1	CASGFRVSEAFF
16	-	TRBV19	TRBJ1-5	CASSSRQGSPNQPQHF
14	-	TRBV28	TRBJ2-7	CASSLWGTSSEQYF
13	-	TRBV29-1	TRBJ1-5	CSALENSNQPQHF
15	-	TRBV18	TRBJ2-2	CASSPPSRNTGELFF
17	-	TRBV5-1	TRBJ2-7	CASTSGSGDRGPYAQYF
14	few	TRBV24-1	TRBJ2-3	CATSEGQSTDTQYF
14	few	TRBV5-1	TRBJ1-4	CASSADSFNEKLFF
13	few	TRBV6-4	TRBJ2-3	CASSDGERDTQYF
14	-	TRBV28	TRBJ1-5	CASRQGAGNQPQHF
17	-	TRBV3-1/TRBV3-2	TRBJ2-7	CASSQAGSGGRSYEQYF
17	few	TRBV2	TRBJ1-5	CASSETDRTYSNQPQHF
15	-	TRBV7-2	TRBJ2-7	CASSSRTGGTYEQYF
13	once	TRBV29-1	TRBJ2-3	CSGGRLAPDTQYF
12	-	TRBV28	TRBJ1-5	CASSLNRQPQHF
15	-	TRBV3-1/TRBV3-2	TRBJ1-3	CASSLWGSSGNTIYF
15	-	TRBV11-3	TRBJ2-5	CASSPDRGPGETQYF
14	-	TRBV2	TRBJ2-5	CASRDQLAGGTQYF
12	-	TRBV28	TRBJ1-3	CASFSSGNTIYF
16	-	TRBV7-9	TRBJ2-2	CASSLGRVTNTGELFF
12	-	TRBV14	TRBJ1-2	CASSRTGRGYTF
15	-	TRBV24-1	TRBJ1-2	CATSDDTWAAYGYTF
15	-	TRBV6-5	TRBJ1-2	CASRWTGGAPYGYTF
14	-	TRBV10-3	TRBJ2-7	CAISAAGESYEQYF
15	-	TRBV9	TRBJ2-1	CASSADWPTYNEQFF
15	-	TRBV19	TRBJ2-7	CASTPLGRLSYEQYF
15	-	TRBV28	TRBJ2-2	CATRLGGIGTGELFF
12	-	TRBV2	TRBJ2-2	CASTEDRAKLFF
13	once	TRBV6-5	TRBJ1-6	CASNSFYNSPLHF
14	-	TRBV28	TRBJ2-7	CASINRGQGAFRYF
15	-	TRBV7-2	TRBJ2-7	CASSPRDRASYEQYF
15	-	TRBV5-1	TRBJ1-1	CASSLVGTLTTEAFF
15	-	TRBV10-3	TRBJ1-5	CASPSMTDLNQPQHF
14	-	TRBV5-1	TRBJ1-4	CATKAGGTGEKLFF
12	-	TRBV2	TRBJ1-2	CASRLTSYGYTF
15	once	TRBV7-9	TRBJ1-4	CASSSPGQGDEKLFF
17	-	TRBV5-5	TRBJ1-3	CASSFHPGTASGNTIYF
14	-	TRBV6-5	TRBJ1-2	CASSRTQGNYGYTF
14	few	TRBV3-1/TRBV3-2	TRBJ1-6	CASGKIGGTSPLHF
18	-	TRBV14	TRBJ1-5	CASSLPWFAYYSNQPQHF